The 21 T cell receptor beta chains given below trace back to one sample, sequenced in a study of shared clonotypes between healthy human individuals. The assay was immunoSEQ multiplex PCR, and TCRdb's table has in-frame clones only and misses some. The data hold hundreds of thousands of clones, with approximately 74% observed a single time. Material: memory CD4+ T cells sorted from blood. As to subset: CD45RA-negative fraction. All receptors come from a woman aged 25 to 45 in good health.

The CDR3 DNA sequence: TGTGCCAGCAGCCGGACAGGGGACACTAGCAATCAGCCCCAGCATTTT. Translation: CASSRTGDTSNQPQHF. The chain employs TRBV7-2 and TRBJ1-5, with TRBD1 identical over 9 bases. Per germline, CDR1 SGHTA and CDR2 FQGNSA. The CDR3 has 16 residues. The V and J ends lost 5 bases and 0 bases, in that order; junction bases with no gene match: 5.

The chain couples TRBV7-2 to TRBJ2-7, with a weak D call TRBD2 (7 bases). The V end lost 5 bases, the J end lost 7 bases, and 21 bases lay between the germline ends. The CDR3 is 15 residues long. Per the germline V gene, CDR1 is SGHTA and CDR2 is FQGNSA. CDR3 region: CASSQNPGGRGEQYF. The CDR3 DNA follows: TGTGCCAGCAGCCAGAATCCGGGGGGCCGTGGGGAGCAGTACTTC. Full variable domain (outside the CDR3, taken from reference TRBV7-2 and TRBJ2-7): GAGVSQSPSNKVTEKGKDVELRCDPISGHTALYWYRQSLGQGLEFLIYFQGNSAPDKSGLPSDRFSAERTGGSVSTLTIQRTQQEDSAVYLCASSQNPGGRGEQYFGPGTRLTVT.

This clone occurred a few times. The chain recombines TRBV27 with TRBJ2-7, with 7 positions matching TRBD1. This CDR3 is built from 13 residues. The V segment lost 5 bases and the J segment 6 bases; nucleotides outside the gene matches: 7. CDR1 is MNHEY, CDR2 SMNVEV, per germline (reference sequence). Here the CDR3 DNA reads TGTGCCAGCAGTCGACAGGGTATTGGCGAGCAGTACTTC. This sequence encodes CASSRQGIGEQYF.

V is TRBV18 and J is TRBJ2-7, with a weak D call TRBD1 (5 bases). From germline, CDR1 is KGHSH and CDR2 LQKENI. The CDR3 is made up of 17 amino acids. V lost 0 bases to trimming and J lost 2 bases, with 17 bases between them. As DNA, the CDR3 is TGTGCCAGCTCACCACCGGGGTTCGGCAGGGAAACCTACGAGCAGTACTTC. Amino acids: CASSPPGFGRETYEQYF.

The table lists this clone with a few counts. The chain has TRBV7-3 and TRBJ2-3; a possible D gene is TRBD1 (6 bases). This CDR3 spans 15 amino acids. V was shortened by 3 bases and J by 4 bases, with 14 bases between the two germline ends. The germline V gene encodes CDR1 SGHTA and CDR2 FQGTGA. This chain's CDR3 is CASSFSQGRPDTQYF. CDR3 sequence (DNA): TGTGCCAGCAGCTTCTCACAGGGTCGGCCAGATACGCAGTATTTT.

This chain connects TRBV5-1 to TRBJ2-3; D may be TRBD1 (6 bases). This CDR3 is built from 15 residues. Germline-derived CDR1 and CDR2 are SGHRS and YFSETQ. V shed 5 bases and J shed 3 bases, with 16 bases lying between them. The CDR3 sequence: CASSLQGKRTDTQYF. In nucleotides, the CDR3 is TGCGCCAGCAGTCTACAGGGTAAAAGGACAGATACGCAGTATTTT.

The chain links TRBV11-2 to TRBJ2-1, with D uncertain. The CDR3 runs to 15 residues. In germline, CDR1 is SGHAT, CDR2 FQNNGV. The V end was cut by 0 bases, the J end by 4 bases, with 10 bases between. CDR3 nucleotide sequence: TGTGCCAGCAGCTTAGATAGGACGGATTACAATGAGCAGTTCTTC. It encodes CASSLDRTDYNEQFF.

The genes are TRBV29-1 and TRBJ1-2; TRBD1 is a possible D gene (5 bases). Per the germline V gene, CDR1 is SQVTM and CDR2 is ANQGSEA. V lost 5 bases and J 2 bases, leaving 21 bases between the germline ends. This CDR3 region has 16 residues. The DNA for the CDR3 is TGCAGCGTTCGGATGCAGGGAGCGTGGGGAAACTATGGCTACACCTTC. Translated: CSVRMQGAWGNYGYTF.

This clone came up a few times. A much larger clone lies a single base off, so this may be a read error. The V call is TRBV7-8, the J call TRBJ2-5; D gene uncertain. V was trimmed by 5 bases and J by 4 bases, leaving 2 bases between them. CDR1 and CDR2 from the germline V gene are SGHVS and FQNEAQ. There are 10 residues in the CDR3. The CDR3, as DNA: TGTGCCAGCAGCCGAGAGACCCAGTACTTC. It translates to CASSRETQYF.

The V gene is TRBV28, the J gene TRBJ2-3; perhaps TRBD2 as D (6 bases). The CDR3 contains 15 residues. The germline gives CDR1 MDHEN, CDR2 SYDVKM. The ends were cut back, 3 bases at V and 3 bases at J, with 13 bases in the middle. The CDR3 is CASSFQREVTDTQYF. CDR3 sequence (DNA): TGTGCCAGCAGTTTCCAAAGGGAGGTTACAGATACGCAGTATTTT.

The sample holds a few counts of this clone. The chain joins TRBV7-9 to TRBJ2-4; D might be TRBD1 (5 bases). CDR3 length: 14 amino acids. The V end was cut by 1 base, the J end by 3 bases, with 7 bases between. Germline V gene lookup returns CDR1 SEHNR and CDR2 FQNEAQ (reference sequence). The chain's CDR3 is CASSLEGVKNIQYF. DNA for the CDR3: TGTGCCAGCAGCTTAGAAGGGGTCAAAAACATTCAGTACTTC.

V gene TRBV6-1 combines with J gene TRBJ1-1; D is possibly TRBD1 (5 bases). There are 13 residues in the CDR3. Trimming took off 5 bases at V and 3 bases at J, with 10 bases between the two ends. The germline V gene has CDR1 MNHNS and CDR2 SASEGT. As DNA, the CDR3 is TGTGCCAGCAGTCGACAGAGGGACACTGAAGCTTTCTTT. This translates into CASSRQRDTEAFF.

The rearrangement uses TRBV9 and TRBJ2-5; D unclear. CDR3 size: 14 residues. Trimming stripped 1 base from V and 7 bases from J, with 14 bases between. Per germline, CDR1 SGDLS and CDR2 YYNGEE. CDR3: CASSVLSAGGTQYF. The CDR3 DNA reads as TGTGCCAGCAGCGTACTGAGCGCCGGTGGGACCCAGTACTTC.

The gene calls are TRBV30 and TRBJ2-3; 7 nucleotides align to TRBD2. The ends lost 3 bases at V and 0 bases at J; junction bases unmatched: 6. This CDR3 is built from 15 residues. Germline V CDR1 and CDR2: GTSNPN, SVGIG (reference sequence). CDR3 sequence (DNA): TGTGCCTGGAGGGAACTAGCGTCTAGCACAGATACGCAGTATTTT. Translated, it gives CAWRELASSTDTQYF.

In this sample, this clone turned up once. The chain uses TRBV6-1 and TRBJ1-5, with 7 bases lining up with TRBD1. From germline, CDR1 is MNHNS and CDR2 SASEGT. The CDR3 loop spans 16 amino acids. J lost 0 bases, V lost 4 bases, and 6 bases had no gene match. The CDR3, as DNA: TGTGCCAGCAGTGCCAGACAGGGCTATAGCAATCAGCCCCAGCATTTT. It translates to CASSARQGYSNQPQHF.

CDR3 sequence (DNA): TGTGCCAGCAGGGGGACAGGTCTAAGCTACACCTTC. This codes for CASRGTGLSYTF. The J gene is TRBJ1-2, the V gene TRBV28; 8 bases line up with TRBD1. In germline, CDR1 is MDHEN, CDR2 SYDVKM. This CDR3 region has 12 residues. Trimming took 6 bases from V and 9 from J; bases not matched to a gene: 6.

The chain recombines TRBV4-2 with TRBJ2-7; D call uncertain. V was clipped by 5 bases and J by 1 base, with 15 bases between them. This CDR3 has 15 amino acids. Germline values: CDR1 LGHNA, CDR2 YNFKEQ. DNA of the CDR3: TGTGCCAGCAGCAAGGCCAGTTTATCTTCCTACGAGCAGTACTTC. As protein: CASSKASLSSYEQYF.

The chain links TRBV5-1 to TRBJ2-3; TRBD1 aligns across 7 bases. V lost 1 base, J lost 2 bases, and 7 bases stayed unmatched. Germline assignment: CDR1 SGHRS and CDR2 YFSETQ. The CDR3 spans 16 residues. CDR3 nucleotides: TGCGCCAGCAGCTTGTCGACAGGGATATACACAGATACGCAGTATTTT. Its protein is CASSLSTGIYTDTQYF.

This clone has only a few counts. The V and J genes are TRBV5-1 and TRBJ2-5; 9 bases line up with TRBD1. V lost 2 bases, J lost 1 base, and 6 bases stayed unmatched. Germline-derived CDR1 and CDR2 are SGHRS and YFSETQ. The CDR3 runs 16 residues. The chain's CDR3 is CASSFSSGQGQETQYF. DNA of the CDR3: TGCGCCAGCAGCTTCTCCTCGGGACAGGGCCAAGAGACCCAGTACTTC. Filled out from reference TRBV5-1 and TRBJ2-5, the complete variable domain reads KAGVTQTPRYLIKTRGQQVTLSCSPISGHRSVSWYQQTPGQGLQFLFEYFSETQRNKGNFPGRFSGRQFSNSRSEMNVSTLELGDSALYLCASSFSSGQGQETQYFGPGTRLLVL.

CDR3 residues: CASRVTSGTSQETQYF. The CDR3 region has the DNA TGTGCCAGCAGGGTGACTAGCGGGACGAGCCAAGAGACCCAGTACTTC. This chain connects TRBV6-6 to TRBJ2-5; 11 bases are shared with TRBD2. The CDR3 runs 16 residues. V lost 6 bases to trimming and J lost 1 base; unmatched junction nucleotides: 7. The germline V gene encodes CDR1 MNHNY and CDR2 SVGAGI (reference sequence).

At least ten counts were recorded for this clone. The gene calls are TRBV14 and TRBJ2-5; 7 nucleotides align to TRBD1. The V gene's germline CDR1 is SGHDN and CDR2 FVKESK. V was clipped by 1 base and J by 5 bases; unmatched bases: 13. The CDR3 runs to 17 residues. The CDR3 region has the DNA TGTGCCAGCAGCCAAGTAACAGGGGTTCAGGTCTGGGAGACCCAGTACTTC. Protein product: CASSQVTGVQVWETQYF. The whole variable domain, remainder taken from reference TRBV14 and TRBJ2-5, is EAGVTQFPSHSVIEKGQTVTLRCDPISGHDNLYWYRRVMGKEIKFLLHFVKESKQDESGMPNNRFLAERTGGTYSTLKVQPAELEDSGVYFCASSQVTGVQVWETQYFGPGTRLLVL.